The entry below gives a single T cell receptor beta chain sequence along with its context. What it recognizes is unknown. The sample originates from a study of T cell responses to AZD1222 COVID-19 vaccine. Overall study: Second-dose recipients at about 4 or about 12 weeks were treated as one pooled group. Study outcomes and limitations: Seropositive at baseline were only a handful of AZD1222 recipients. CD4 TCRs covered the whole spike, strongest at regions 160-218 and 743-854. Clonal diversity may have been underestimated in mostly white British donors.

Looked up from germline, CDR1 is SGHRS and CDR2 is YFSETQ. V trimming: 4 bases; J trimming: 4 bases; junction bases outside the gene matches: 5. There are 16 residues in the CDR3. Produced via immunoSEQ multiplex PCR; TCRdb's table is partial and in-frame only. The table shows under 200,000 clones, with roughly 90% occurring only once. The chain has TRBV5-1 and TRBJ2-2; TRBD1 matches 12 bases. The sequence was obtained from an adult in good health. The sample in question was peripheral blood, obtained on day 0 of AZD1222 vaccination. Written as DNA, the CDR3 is TGCGCCAGCAGCCTGGGACAGGGGGCGGGCACCGGGGAGCTGTTTTTT. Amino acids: CASSLGQGAGTGELFF.